This T cell receptor beta chain was identified during a study of shared clonotypes between healthy human individuals. General study points: Blood was the sole source, and tissue repertoires probably differ.

There are a few counts of this clone. Its antigen is not known. Each donor was a Caucasian adult residing in Nashville, Tennessee. PCR replicates performed on unsorted PBMC used approximately 0.3 ug DNA, 25,000 to 35,000 T cell genomes. Ten immunoSEQ deep assay plates were used by the authors to sequence unsorted PBMC DNA. Repertoires were generated with immunoSEQ multiplex PCR, while TCRdb's copy carries only in-frame clones and drops some. The table includes some 470,000 clones, about 82% detected once. CDR1 is GTSNPN and CDR2 is SVGIG in the germline V gene (reference sequence). The CDR3 totals 12 residues. Between the trimmed V and J ends, which lost 4 bases and 4 bases, there was a span of 8 bases.

This TCR came from a middle-aged woman in good health. Some clones in this sample may be carry-over from other donors' samples. The chain combines TRBV30 with TRBJ1-3; D is unresolved. Sequencing used PBMCs. The CDR3 is CAWNPSGNTIYF. The CDR3, as DNA: TGTGCCTGGAACCCAAGCGGAAACACCATATATTTT.